One sample yielded the 16 T cell receptor beta chains listed below, sequenced in a study of shared clonotypes between healthy human individuals. Using immunoSEQ multiplex PCR, the repertoire was profiled, and TCRdb retains in-frame clones only, with some absent. This table holds 2,500,000 or so clones, more than 90% found once. Sequencing was carried out using naive CD4+ T cells sorted from blood. Subset reported: CD45RA+ positively selected. These receptors were taken from a man aged 18 to 30 in good health.

The V and J genes are TRBV15 and TRBJ1-1; TRBD1 matches 9 bases. V lost 5 bases to trimming and J lost 11 bases; unmatched junction nucleotides: 15. CDR1 is LNHNV, CDR2 YYDKDF, per germline (reference sequence). This CDR3 is 15 amino acids long. CDR3 amino acids: CATSERRTGTGSAFF. CDR3 bases: TGTGCCACCAGCGAACGTAGAACCGGGACAGGGAGTGCTTTCTTT.

The V and J genes are TRBV5-1 and TRBJ2-1; D is unclear. Between the trimmed V and J ends, which lost 1 base and 8 bases, there was a span of 10 bases. The germline gives CDR1 SGHRS, CDR2 YFSETQ. The CDR3 consists of 13 residues. DNA of the CDR3: TGCGCCAGCAGCTTGATTCTGCAAGATGAGCAGTTCTTC. Translation gives CASSLILQDEQFF. The complete variable domain, with remaining parts taken from reference TRBV5-1 and TRBJ2-1, reads KAGVTQTPRYLIKTRGQQVTLSCSPISGHRSVSWYQQTPGQGLQFLFEYFSETQRNKGNFPGRFSGRQFSNSRSEMNVSTLELGDSALYLCASSLILQDEQFFGPGTRLTVL.

This clone came up once. The chain's CDR3 is CASSVTGTSGDNEQFF. The DNA for the CDR3 is TGCGCCAGCAGCGTGACCGGGACTAGCGGGGACAATGAGCAGTTCTTC. The chain combines TRBV5-1 with TRBJ2-1; 13 bases line up with TRBD2. Germline V gives CDR1 SGHRS, CDR2 YFSETQ. V was pared by 4 bases and J by 5 bases, with 6 bases of the junction left unmatched. The CDR3 has 16 residues.

With regard to this clone: Other DNA sequences in the same sample also yield this CDR3. This rearrangement joins TRBV6-5 to TRBJ1-1; maybe TRBD1 (6 bases). V was trimmed by 0 bases and J by 5 bases, leaving 13 bases between them. Germline CDR1 and CDR2: MNHEY and SVGAGI. The CDR3 contains 15 residues. The CDR3 sequence: CASSYSRQGRTEAFF. For the CDR3, the DNA is TGTGCCAGCAGTTACTCTAGGCAGGGGAGGACTGAAGCTTTCTTT.

The table lists this clone with a few counts. V is TRBV27 and J is TRBJ1-5; 8 bases fit TRBD1. This CDR3 is built from 12 residues. V shed 5 bases, J shed 9 bases, and the junction held 3 bases outside the gene matches. CDR1 is MNHEY, CDR2 SMNVEV, per germline (reference sequence). The CDR3 bases are TGTGCCAGCAGTATAGGGACAGGGCCCCAGCATTTT. This sequence encodes CASSIGTGPQHF.

This chain links TRBV7-2 with TRBJ2-3, with D perhaps TRBD2 (5 bases). V was pared by 3 bases and J by 2 bases, with 12 bases between. The CDR3 loop spans 15 amino acids. Germline values: CDR1 SGHTA, CDR2 FQGNSA. Written as DNA, the CDR3 is TGTGCCAGCAGCTTCGAGGGAGTGGACACAGATACGCAGTATTTT. Its protein product is CASSFEGVDTDTQYF.

The chain has TRBV6-1 and TRBJ2-7; 7 bases are a match to TRBD2. Trimming removed 1 base from V and 3 bases from J; junction bases left unmatched: 9. The CDR3 sequence is 16 residues long. Germline CDR1 is MNHNS and CDR2 is SASEGT. The CDR3, as DNA: TGTGCCAGCAGTGAAGTATCTCTAGCGGTAATCTACGAGCAGTACTTC. Protein: CASSEVSLAVIYEQYF.

The gene calls are TRBV5-1 and TRBJ2-3, with unresolved D. The V end was cut by 1 base, the J end by 5 bases, with 14 bases between. Germline CDR1 is SGHRS and CDR2 is YFSETQ. The CDR3 is 15 amino acids. For the CDR3, the DNA is TGCGCCAGCAGCTTGCGTCAGGATCCCGGAGATACGCAGTATTTT. Translating it yields CASSLRQDPGDTQYF.

This clone was seen just once. This sequence joins TRBV4-3 and TRBJ2-1; no clear D. CDR3 length equals 12 residues. Germline CDR1 LGHNA, CDR2 YSLEER. V was trimmed by 1 base and J by 10 bases, leaving 8 bases between them. This CDR3 is CASSQASGEQFF. In DNA, the CDR3 is TGCGCCAGCAGCCAAGCCAGTGGAGAGCAGTTCTTC.

The rearrangement links TRBV7-2 to TRBJ1-2; 9 bases line up with TRBD1. CDR3 size: 16 residues. Germline V gives CDR1 SGHTA, CDR2 FQGNSA. With V trimmed by 0 bases and J by 4 bases, 6 bases remained unmatched. The CDR3 sequence: CASSLASGQGSYGYTF. CDR3 nucleotides: TGTGCCAGCAGCTTAGCGTCGGGACAGGGCAGCTATGGCTACACCTTC.

The J gene is TRBJ2-5, the V gene TRBV2, with 7 bases identical to TRBD2. The CDR3 is made up of 13 amino acids. V gave up 10 bases and J gave up 3 bases; unmatched junction bases: 8. Germline loops: CDR1 SNHLY, CDR2 FYNNEI. Here the CDR3 DNA reads TGTGCCACCCAAGCGGGGACCAAAGAGACCCAGTACTTC. This codes for CATQAGTKETQYF.

The CDR3: CASSISLGETYEQYF. The CDR3 bases are TGTGCCAGTAGTATCTCGTTGGGAGAGACCTACGAGCAGTACTTC. The chain couples TRBV19 to TRBJ2-7; a weak D match, TRBD2 (5 bases). V was pared by 3 bases and J by 2 bases, with 14 bases between. CDR1 is LNHDA and CDR2 is SQIVND in the germline V gene (reference sequence). CDR3 length equals 15 residues.

A remark on this clone: The identical CDR3 is also encoded by other nucleotide sequences in the sample. The V gene is TRBV5-1, the J gene TRBJ2-7; 8 bases line up with TRBD2. The CDR3 is made up of 14 amino acids. V gave up 3 bases and J gave up 0 bases; unmatched junction bases: 2. Germline V gene lookup returns CDR1 SGHRS and CDR2 YFSETQ. The CDR3 DNA reads TGCGCCAGCAGCTCGAGCGGGAGCTCCTACGAGCAGTACTTC. Translated: CASSSSGSSYEQYF.

This chain connects TRBV6-5 to TRBJ1-1, with 8 bases matching TRBD1. Germline V CDR1 and CDR2: MNHEY, SVGAGI. Unmatched junction bases numbered 12, after V lost 6 bases and J lost 6 bases. The CDR3 is 15 residues long. CDR3: CASREIRQGTAEAFF. As DNA, the CDR3 is TGTGCCAGCAGAGAAATTAGACAGGGGACGGCTGAAGCTTTCTTT.

The V gene is TRBV7-9, the J gene TRBJ2-7, with 9 positions matching TRBD1. The CDR3 totals 15 residues. The V and J ends lost 4 bases and 1 base, in that order; junction bases with no gene match: 5. Germline V lookup: CDR1 SEHNR, CDR2 FQNEAQ (reference sequence). CDR3 nucleotides: TGTGCCAGCAGCTCCGGGACAGGGATTTCCTACGAGCAGTACTTC. Its protein product is CASSSGTGISYEQYF.

The genes are TRBV10-1 and TRBJ1-4; 7 bases fit TRBD1. V dropped 0 bases and J dropped 10; count of bases not matched to a gene: 11. The CDR3 spans 16 residues. Germline V gives CDR1 WNHNN, CDR2 SYGVQD (reference sequence). The CDR3 here is CASSESTQGSSGKLFF. The CDR3 coding sequence is TGCGCCAGCAGTGAGTCGACACAGGGGTCGAGCGGAAAACTGTTTTTT.